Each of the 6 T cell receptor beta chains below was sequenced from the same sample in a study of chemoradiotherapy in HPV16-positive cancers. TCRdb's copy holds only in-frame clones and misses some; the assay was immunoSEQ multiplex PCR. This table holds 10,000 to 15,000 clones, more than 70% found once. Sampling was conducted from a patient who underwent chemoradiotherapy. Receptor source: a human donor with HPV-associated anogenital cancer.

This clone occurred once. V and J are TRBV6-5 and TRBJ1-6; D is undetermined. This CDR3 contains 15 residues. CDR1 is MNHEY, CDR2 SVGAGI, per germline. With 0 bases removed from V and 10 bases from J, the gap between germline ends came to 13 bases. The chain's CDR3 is CASSYSKVAYSPLHF. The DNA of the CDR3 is TGTGCCAGCAGTTACTCGAAGGTGGCCTACTCACCCCTCCACTTT.

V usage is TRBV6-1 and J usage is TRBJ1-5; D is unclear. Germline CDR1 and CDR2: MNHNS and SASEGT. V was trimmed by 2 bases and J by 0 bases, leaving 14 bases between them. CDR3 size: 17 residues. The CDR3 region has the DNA TGTGCCAGCAGTGAAAAAGGGATGGGCCGTAGCAATCAGCCCCAGCATTTT. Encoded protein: CASSEKGMGRSNQPQHF.

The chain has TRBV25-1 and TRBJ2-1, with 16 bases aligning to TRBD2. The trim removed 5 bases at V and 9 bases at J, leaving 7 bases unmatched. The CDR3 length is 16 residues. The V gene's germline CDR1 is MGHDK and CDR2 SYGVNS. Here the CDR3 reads CASSPGGTSGGAEQFF. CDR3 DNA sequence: TGTGCCAGCAGTCCTGGAGGGACTAGCGGGGGGGCTGAGCAGTTCTTC.

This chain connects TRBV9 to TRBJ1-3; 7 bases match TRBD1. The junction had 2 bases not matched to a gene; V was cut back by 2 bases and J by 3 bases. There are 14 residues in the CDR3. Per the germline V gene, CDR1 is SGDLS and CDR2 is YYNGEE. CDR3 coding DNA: TGTGCCAGCAGCGTTACAGGGGATGGAAACACCATATATTTT. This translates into CASSVTGDGNTIYF.

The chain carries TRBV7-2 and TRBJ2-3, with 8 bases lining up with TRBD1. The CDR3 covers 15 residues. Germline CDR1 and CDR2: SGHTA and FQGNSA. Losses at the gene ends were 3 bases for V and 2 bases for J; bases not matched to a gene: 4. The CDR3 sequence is CASSLRQGATDTQYF. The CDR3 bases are TGTGCCAGCAGCTTGAGGCAGGGGGCCACAGATACGCAGTATTTT.

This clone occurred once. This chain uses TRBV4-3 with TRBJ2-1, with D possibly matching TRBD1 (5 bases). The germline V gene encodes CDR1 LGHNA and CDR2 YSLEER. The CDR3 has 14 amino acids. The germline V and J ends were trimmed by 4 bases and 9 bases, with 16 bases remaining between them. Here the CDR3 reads CASSPQMDIGEQFF. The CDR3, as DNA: TGCGCCAGCAGCCCGCAAATGGACATTGGTGAGCAGTTCTTC.